This TCR beta chain was recovered during a study of T cell repertoires in cytomegalovirus infection. Across the study: Public TCR beta signatures indicated both CMV infection and matching HLA type.

The germline V gene has CDR1 MNHEY and CDR2 SVGEGT. Trimming removed 8 bases from V and 4 bases from J, with 15 bases in between. This CDR3 has 13 residues. This clonotype was counted only a few times. The target antigen is unknown. TCRdb itself ran the reads through MiXCR, one entry per CDR3 protein. The table includes 700,000 to 950,000 distinct CDR3 sequences, roughly 33% detected once. The TCR comes from a human donor in good health (CMV status not recorded). Some clones in this sample may be carry-over from other donors' samples. The V call is TRBV6-2 or TRBV6-3, the J call TRBJ2-7; the D gene is possibly TRBD1 (6 bases). This specimen consisted of cultured CD8+ T cells from PBMCs, obtained from culture after CMV antigen stimulation. Written as DNA, the CDR3 is TGTGCCAGCGGCCGAAGGGGGTATTACGAGCAGTACGTC. It yields the protein CASGRRGYYEQYV.